This TCR beta chain is from a study of cytomegalovirus exposure and HLA in healthy donors. Study-wide results and caveats: Evidence from a later analysis indicated that most CMV-associated TCR beta chains looked HLA-restricted. According to the study, 180 or so TCR beta chains were cytomegalovirus-associated.

The CDR3 spans 14 residues. V dropped 3 bases and J dropped 1 base, with 9 bases sitting between them. Germline CDR1 is LNHDA and CDR2 is SQIVND (reference sequence). The PCR employed 60 Vbeta primers together with 13 Jbeta primers. Sequencing was performed with immunoSEQ multiplex PCR; in TCRdb, only in-frame clones are kept and a portion is missing. The data show roughly 100,000 clones, 60% to 70% seen once. In the case of this clone: Its specificity is not known.

The sequenced material came from PBMCs. V is TRBV19 and J is TRBJ2-5, with D possibly TRBD1 on 6 matching bases. The TCR comes from a woman in her 50s in good health and CMV-seronegative. The CDR3 here is CASSIGQPQETQYF. CDR3 nucleotide sequence: TGTGCCAGTAGTATCGGACAGCCCCAAGAGACCCAGTACTTC.